This T cell receptor (beta chain) originates from a study of T cell changes during pregnancy in multiple sclerosis. Germline values: CDR1 MGHRA, CDR2 YSYEKL. The germline V and J ends were trimmed by 0 bases and 4 bases, with 18 bases remaining between them. The CDR3 covers 17 residues. Here immunoSEQ multiplex PCR was the method, and the copy in TCRdb shows in-frame clones only, minus some. The sample lists about 57,000 clones, approximately 90% seen once, with about 3.8% in the top ten. This clone was seen only once. This clonotype originated in a female donor in good health, enrolled as a control in a pregnancy study. The sequencing here drew on peripheral blood, taken after pregnancy. The rearrangement links TRBV4-1 to TRBJ1-2, with TRBD1 as a possible D gene (5 bases). The CDR3: CASSQDPRRPGVYGYTF. For the CDR3, the DNA is TGCGCCAGCAGCCAAGATCCGCGCAGGCCGGGGGTCTATGGCTACACCTTC.